This is a list of T cell receptor beta chains from one sample in a study of blood T cell repertoires in COVID-19. The assay was immunoSEQ multiplex PCR, and TCRdb's table has in-frame clones only and misses some. The table lists about 180,000 clones, 70% to 80% of them singletons. The sample consisted of peripheral blood. The receptor set was obtained from an older woman with COVID-19, enrolled during active disease. CDR3s include the opening cysteine and the closing phenylalanine or tryptophan. The D gene is left open where the match is weak. Part of the rows lack a size; the others show once, few, many or a class for expanded clones.

>-|TRBV2|many|TRBJ2-2
TGTGCCAGTCGACAGGCCCACACCGGGGAGCTGTTTTTT
CASRQAHTGELFF
>TRBD1|TRBV6-5|-|TRBJ1-3
TGTGCCAGCAGGATGGGACAGGGGAGAAACACCATATATTTT
CASRMGQGRNTIYF
>TRBD1|TRBV5-1|-|TRBJ2-3
TGCGCCAGCAGCTTGCGGACAGGGATAGATACGCAGTATTTT
CASSLRTGIDTQYF
>TRBD1|TRBV30|few|TRBJ2-7
TGTGCCTGTAAACAGGGGACCTACGAGCAGTACTTC
CACKQGTYEQYF
>-|TRBV20-1|-|TRBJ2-5
TGCAGTGCTAGTTCGGGGATCGCCTGGGGAGAGACCCAGTACTTC
CSASSGIAWGETQYF
>TRBD1|TRBV14|once|TRBJ2-1
TGTGCCAGCAGCCAAGATGTGGGACAGGGGGTGAATGAGCAGTTCTTC
CASSQDVGQGVNEQFF
>TRBD2|TRBV5-5|once|TRBJ2-3
TGTGCCAGCAGCCCGCGACTAGCGGGAAGCACAGATACGCAGTATTTT
CASSPRLAGSTDTQYF
>TRBD2|TRBV10-3|-|TRBJ2-1
TGTGCCATCAGCAGGGCGGGGGATCGGCAGTTCTTC
CAISRAGDRQFF
>TRBD2|TRBV6-5|few|TRBJ2-3
TGTGCCAGCAGTTCTCCCCTCTTACGGGGGGGGGTGCAGTATTTT
CASSSPLLRGGVQYF
>-|TRBV19|-|TRBJ1-5
TGTGCCAGTAGTCTCGGGTACCGGCAGCCCCAGCATTTT
CASSLGYRQPQHF
>-|TRBV5-1|-|TRBJ1-2
TGCGCCAGCAGCCCCGAAGGGGGGGCGGATCCTGGCTACACCTTC
CASSPEGGADPGYTF
>-|TRBV28|many|TRBJ1-1
TGTGCCAGCAGTTTGTACGTCAGGAGGGGAACTGAAGCTTTCTTT
CASSLYVRRGTEAFF
>-|TRBV21-1|-|TRBJ2-7
TGTGCCAGCAGGCCCTACAGGGGGTACGAGCAGTACTTC
CASRPYRGYEQYF
>-|TRBV7-3|-|TRBJ2-2
TGTGCCAGCAGCGGTGTAGGAGACGGAGTCGGGTTCTCCGGGGAGCTGTTTTTT
CASSGVGDGVGFSGELFF
>TRBD1|TRBV5-1|-|TRBJ2-2
TGCGCCAGCAGCTGGGGACAGGGTAACACCGGGGAGCTGTTTTTT
CASSWGQGNTGELFF
>-|TRBV7-3|-|TRBJ2-2
TGTGCCAGCAGCTCAAACATGAACACCGGGGAGCTGTTTTTT
CASSSNMNTGELFF
>TRBD1|TRBV2|-|TRBJ1-5
TGTGCCAGCAGTGAGTCCCGACAGGGGGGCAATCAGCCCCAGCATTTT
CASSESRQGGNQPQHF
>-|TRBV6-5|-|TRBJ1-1
TGTGCCAGCAGTTACTTTGTACAGGGCACTGAAGCTTTCTTT
CASSYFVQGTEAFF
>TRBD1|TRBV7-3|-|TRBJ2-5
TGTGCCAGCAGCCGGGACAGGGGGCCCCAAGAGACCCAGTACTTC
CASSRDRGPQETQYF
>-|TRBV7-2|-|TRBJ2-7
TGTGCCAGCAGCCTCACAGGCCTCTCCTACGAGCAGTACTTC
CASSLTGLSYEQYF
>TRBD1|TRBV15|-|TRBJ2-2
TGTGCCACCAGCAGCCAGACAGGGGGTCCCACCGGGGAGCTGTTTTTT
CATSSQTGGPTGELFF
>-|TRBV5-5|-|TRBJ1-2
TGTGCCAGCAGCTTGGTTCCAGGGGATGGCTACACCTTC
CASSLVPGDGYTF
>-|TRBV30|-|TRBJ1-6
TGTGCCTGGAGTGTGGGGCAGGGTCCTTCACCCCTCCACTTT
CAWSVGQGPSPLHF
>-|TRBV30|-|TRBJ1-5
TGTGCCTGGAGTGGCGGTCAGGGAACTCATAGCAATCAGCCCCAGCATTTT
CAWSGGQGTHSNQPQHF
>-|TRBV7-2|-|TRBJ2-7
TGTGCCAGCAGCCCCCTTTCCTACGAGCAGTACTTC
CASSPLSYEQYF
>-|TRBV5-4|few|TRBJ2-2
TGTGCCAGCAGCTTGGCCAAAGGAGAGGCCGGGGAGCTGTTTTTT
CASSLAKGEAGELFF
>TRBD1|TRBV4-1|-|TRBJ2-3
TGCGCCAGCAGCCAAGATCGGGACAGTCTGCGCACAGATACGCAGTATTTT
CASSQDRDSLRTDTQYF
>-|TRBV19|-|TRBJ1-2
TGTGCCAGTAGTATAAGCCCCATGATGGGGCCAGCTAACTATGGCTACACCTTC
CASSISPMMGPANYGYTF
>-|TRBV5-1|-|TRBJ1-3
TGCGCCAGCAGCTTGTCGGGTGGAGACACCATATATTTT
CASSLSGGDTIYF
>TRBD1|TRBV5-5|-|TRBJ1-3
TGTGCCAGCAGCTGGGAGTTGACAGGGCCTGGAAACACCATATATTTT
CASSWELTGPGNTIYF
>TRBD1|TRBV5-4|once|TRBJ1-2
TGTGCCAGCAGCTTCCGGGGACAGAACTATGGCTACACCTTC
CASSFRGQNYGYTF
>-|TRBV6-5|-|TRBJ2-5
TGTGCCAGCAGCCGGGACATCCCTCCGGGGACCCAGTACTTC
CASSRDIPPGTQYF
>-|TRBV5-1|-|TRBJ2-1
TGCGCCAGCAGCTTGACGCCGGGAGTATCCTACAATGAGCAGTTCTTC
CASSLTPGVSYNEQFF
>-|TRBV15|-|TRBJ2-5
TGTGCCACCAGCAGAATGAGGGTTCAAGAGACCCAGTACTTC
CATSRMRVQETQYF
>TRBD1|TRBV7-9|-|TRBJ2-3
TGTGCCAGCAGCTTAGACTGGACAGGACGGAAGGGTTTT
CASSLDWTGRKGF
>-|TRBV7-6|-|TRBJ1-1
TGTGCCAGCAGCTTAGCTTCAGGGTTTATGGCTGAAGCTTTCTTT
CASSLASGFMAEAFF
>-|TRBV6-6|-|TRBJ2-5
TGTGCCAGCAGACTTGGAGAGACCCAGTACTTC
CASRLGETQYF
>TRBD2|TRBV11-2|-|TRBJ2-1
TGTGCCAGCAGCCTCTGGACTAGCGGGTTGAATGAGCAGTTCTTC
CASSLWTSGLNEQFF
>TRBD1|TRBV7-2|few|TRBJ1-2
TGTGCCAGCAGCCGCGACAGGGAAAGGGGCTACACCTTC
CASSRDRERGYTF
>-|TRBV7-9|-|TRBJ2-2
TGTGCCAGCAGCGTGAGACAGGTCAGCACCGGGGAGCTGTTTTTT
CASSVRQVSTGELFF
>-|TRBV6-1|-|TRBJ1-2
TGTGCCAGCAGTGAAGGCCTGGGTGGGAGTGGCTATGGCTACACCTTC
CASSEGLGGSGYGYTF
>TRBD1|TRBV5-1|-|TRBJ1-1
TGCGCCAGCAGATTAGCCGGGACAGGGGGCGATTTAGCTTTCTTT
CASRLAGTGGDLAFF
>TRBD1|TRBV5-1|-|TRBJ2-1
TGCGCCAGCAGCTCTCGACAGGGGGGGTCTTTTGAGCAGTTCTTC
CASSSRQGGSFEQFF
>TRBD1|TRBV7-2|-|TRBJ1-2
TGTGCCAGCAGCTTAGTTTCGTTACTACAGGGGGCGAATGGCTACACCTTC
CASSLVSLLQGANGYTF
>-|TRBV11-2|-|TRBJ1-2
TGTGCCAGCAGCTCGCTCCGCCTATATGGCTACACCTTC
CASSSLRLYGYTF
>TRBD1|TRBV5-4|-|TRBJ2-6
TGTGCCAGCAGCGGACAGGCCCAACCTTCCACCTCTGGGGCCAACGTCCTGACTTTC
CASSGQAQPSTSGANVLTF
>-|TRBV5-6|-|TRBJ2-2
TGTGCCAGCAGCTTGGTGGCCCAGGTCACCGGGGAGCTGTTTTTT
CASSLVAQVTGELFF
>TRBD1|TRBV7-3|-|TRBJ1-6
TGTGCCAGCAGCTTAACGGGACAGGGCTATAATTCACCCCTCCACTTT
CASSLTGQGYNSPLHF
>TRBD2|TRBV5-1|-|TRBJ2-3
TGCGCCAGCAGCCGTCCTAGCGGGGGGAATACAGATACGCAGTATTTT
CASSRPSGGNTDTQYF
>-|TRBV6-6|-|TRBJ2-5
TGTGCCAGCAGTTCTAGACAGCAAGAGACCCAGTACTTC
CASSSRQQETQYF
>-|TRBV6-1|-|TRBJ1-5
TGTGCCAGCAGTGAAGGGGCGATTAGCAATCAGCCCCAGCATTTT
CASSEGAISNQPQHF